This TCR beta chain was found in a study of cytomegalovirus exposure and HLA in healthy donors. Amplification used 60 Vbeta primers and 13 Jbeta primers. Profiled with immunoSEQ multiplex PCR; TCRdb holds only in-frame clones, not every one. Here the sample table reports 100,000 to 150,000 clones. Looked up from germline, CDR1 is LGHNA and CDR2 is YSLEER. This CDR3 spans 14 amino acids. About this clone itself: Germline and junction disagree at one end, which may indicate a read error.

V and J are TRBV4-3 and TRBJ2-7; possibly TRBD1 for D (6 bases). The TCR was taken from a man younger than 35 in good health and CMV-seronegative. Sample: PBMCs. The chain's CDR3 is CTSSQDARGYEQYF. CDR3 nucleotides: TGCACCAGCAGCCAAGACGCCAGGGGCTACGAGCAGTACTTC.